This TCR beta chain emerged from a study of OX40 agonist ivuxolimab in advanced cancers. Looking at the study overall: In this cohort, patients received ivuxolimab, an agonistic anti-OX40 (CD134) antibody.

Germline V CDR1 and CDR2: SGHDN, FVKESK. The length of the CDR3 is 14 residues. Trimming took 4 bases from V and 7 from J, leaving 13 bases between them. Some clones are missing from TCRdb's copy, which holds only in-frame ones; the method was immunoSEQ multiplex PCR. Of 20,000 to 25,000 clones listed, over 75% are singletons. J is TRBJ1-4 and V is TRBV14, with TRBD1 as a possible D gene (6 bases). This TCR was recovered from an adult with an advanced solid tumor such as melanoma, head and neck, liver or kidney cancer. Sequencing used CD4+ or CD8+ T cells sorted from blood, obtained in a trial of the OX40 agonist ivuxolimab. Here the CDR3 DNA reads TGTGCCAGCAGCCCTCAGGGGAGGAGTGAAAAACTGTTTTTT. This codes for CASSPQGRSEKLFF.